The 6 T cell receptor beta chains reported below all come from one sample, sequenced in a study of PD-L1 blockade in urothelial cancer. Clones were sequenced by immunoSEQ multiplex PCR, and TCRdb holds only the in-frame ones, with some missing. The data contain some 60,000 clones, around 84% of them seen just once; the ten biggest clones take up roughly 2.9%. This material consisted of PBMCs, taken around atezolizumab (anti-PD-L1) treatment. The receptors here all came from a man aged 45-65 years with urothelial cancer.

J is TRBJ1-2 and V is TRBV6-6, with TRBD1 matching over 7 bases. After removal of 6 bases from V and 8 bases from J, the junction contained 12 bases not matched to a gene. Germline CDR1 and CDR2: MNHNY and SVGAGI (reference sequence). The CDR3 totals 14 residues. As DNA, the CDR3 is TGTGCCAGCAGGTACACAGGGGATAATGACGGCTACACCTTC. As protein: CASRYTGDNDGYTF.

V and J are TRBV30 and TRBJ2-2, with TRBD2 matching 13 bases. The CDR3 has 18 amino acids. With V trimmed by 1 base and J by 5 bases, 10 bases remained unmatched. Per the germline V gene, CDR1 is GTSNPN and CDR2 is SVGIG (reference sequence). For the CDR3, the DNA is TGTGCCTGGAGTGGCGGGAGGACTAGCGGGGGCTTGACCGGGGAGCTGTTTTTT. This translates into CAWSGGRTSGGLTGELFF.

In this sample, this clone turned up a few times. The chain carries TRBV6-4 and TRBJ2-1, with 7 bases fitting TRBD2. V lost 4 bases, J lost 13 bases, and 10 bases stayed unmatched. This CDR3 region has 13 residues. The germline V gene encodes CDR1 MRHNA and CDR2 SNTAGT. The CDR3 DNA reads TGTGCCAGCAGTGCGAATCTAGCGGAAGTACAGTTCTTC. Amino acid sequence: CASSANLAEVQFF.

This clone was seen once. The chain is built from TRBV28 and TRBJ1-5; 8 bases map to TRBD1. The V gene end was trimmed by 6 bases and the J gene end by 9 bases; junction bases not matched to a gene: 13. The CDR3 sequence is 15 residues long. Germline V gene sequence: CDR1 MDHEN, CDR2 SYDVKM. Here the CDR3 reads CASSRNPGGLRPQHF. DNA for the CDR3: TGTGCCAGCAGCCGAAACCCAGGGGGCCTCCGGCCCCAGCATTTT. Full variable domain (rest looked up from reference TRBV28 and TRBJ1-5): DVKVTQSSRYLVKRTGEKVFLECVQDMDHENMFWYRQDPGLGLRLIYFSYDVKMKEKGDIPEGYSVSREKKERFSLILESASTNQTSMYLCASSRNPGGLRPQHFGDGTRLSIL.

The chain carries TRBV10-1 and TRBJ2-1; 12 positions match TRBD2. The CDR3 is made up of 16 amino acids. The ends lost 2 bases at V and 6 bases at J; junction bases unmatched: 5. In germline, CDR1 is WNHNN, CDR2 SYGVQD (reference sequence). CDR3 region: CASSEASGRVSNEQFF. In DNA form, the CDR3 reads TGCGCCAGCAGTGAGGCTAGCGGGAGGGTGTCCAATGAGCAGTTCTTC.

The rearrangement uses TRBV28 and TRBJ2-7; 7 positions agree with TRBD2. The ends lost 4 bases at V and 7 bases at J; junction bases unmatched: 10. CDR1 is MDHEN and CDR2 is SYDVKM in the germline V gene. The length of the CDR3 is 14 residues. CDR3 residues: CASSSGGGPREQYF. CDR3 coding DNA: TGTGCCAGCAGTTCGGGGGGAGGGCCGCGGGAGCAGTACTTC.